These 28 T cell receptor delta chains originate from one sample sequenced in a study of human gamma delta and Vdelta1 T cells. TCRdb reanalysed the PCR reads via CATT. The sample holds approximately 4,100 delta-chain clones, 24% seen once. Material: naive CD27+ Vdelta1 gamma-delta T cells from blood. The receptors here all came from a human donor in good health.

This clone turned up a few times. A read error likely explains why the TCRdb protein, taken from a much larger clone, differs from this DNA's translation at residue 13; the protein shown is translated from the DNA. This chain joins TRDV1 and TRDJ1; 10 bases match TRDD3. CDR3 length: 20 residues. Germline CDR1 and CDR2: TSWWSYY and QGS. CDR3 bases: TGTGCCTTAGGGGGCCTTCCACACTTGAACTGGGGGATGAAGACCGATAAACTCATCTTT. It codes for CALGGLPHLNWGMKTDKLIF.

The sample holds many counts of this clone. A far larger clone is one nucleotide away, so this likely arose from a read error. The chain is built from TRDV1 and TRDJ1; 9 bases agree with TRDD3. J lost 4 bases, V lost 2 bases, and 14 bases had no gene match. CDR1 is TSWWSYY and CDR2 is QGS in the germline V gene. The CDR3 has 18 amino acids. The CDR3 bases are TGTGCTCTTGGGGAAAGGAGGTACTGGGGGAGGTACATCGATAAACTCATCTTT. It yields the protein CALGERRYWGRYIDKLIF.

By share of the sample, this clone is medium-sized (0.01 to 0.1%). It differs at one base from a far larger clone, so likely a read error. The same CDR3 can be traced to other DNA sequences in this sample. This chain connects TRDV1 to TRDJ1; TRDD3 agrees at 9 bases. Germline CDR1 TSWWSYY, CDR2 QGS. The CDR3 covers 18 residues. CDR3 in amino acids: CALGERRYWGRYTDKLIF. CDR3 DNA sequence: TGTGCTCTTGGGGAAAGGAGGTACTGGGGGAGGTACACCGATAAACTCATCTTC.

This clone occurred a few times. A clone one base away is much larger, so this may be a read error. The identical CDR3 is also encoded by other nucleotide sequences in the sample. V usage is TRDV1 and J usage is TRDJ1; a weak D match, TRDD3 (6 bases). V was clipped by 1 base and J by 2 bases, with 17 bases between them. This CDR3 has 17 residues. CDR1 is TSWWSYY and CDR2 is QGS in the germline V gene. The CDR3 nucleotides are TGTGCTCTTGGGGAACGGGGGGGTGATACGCGGACCGATAAACTCATCTTT. Encoded protein: CALGERGGDTRTDKLIF.

Remarks on this clone: A read error likely explains this, since a far larger clone differs by one base. Other DNA variants within this sample encode the same CDR3. The chain has TRDV1 and TRDJ1; D not resolved. CDR3 size: 17 residues. Germline V CDR1 and CDR2: TSWWSYY, QGS. V was cut by 3 bases and J by 0 bases, with 17 bases left in between. The CDR3 here is CALGELMRVPYTDKLIF. The CDR3, as DNA: TGTGCTCTTGGGGAGCTCATGAGGGTCCCGTACACCGATAAACTCATCTTT.

This clone occurred a few times. The V call is TRDV2, the J call TRDJ1; 7 nucleotides agree with TRDD3. Germline loops: CDR1 GEAIGNYY, CDR2 EKD. The junction had 7 bases not matched to a gene; V was cut back by 6 bases and J by 1 base. This CDR3 has 14 amino acids. The CDR3 is CACSWGLITDKLIF. CDR3 sequence (DNA): TGTGCCTGTTCCTGGGGGCTGATCACCGATAAACTCATCTTT.

The chain joins TRDV1 to TRDJ1; 11 nucleotides line up with TRDD3. CDR1 is TSWWSYY, CDR2 QGS, per germline. The CDR3 is made up of 22 amino acids. V dropped 4 bases and J dropped 0; count of bases not matched to a gene: 22. CDR3 amino acids: CALGAPIPLPVLGDKYTDKLIF. The CDR3 DNA reads as TGTGCTCTTGGGGCCCCCATTCCCCTACCTGTACTGGGGGATAAGTACACCGATAAACTCATCTTT.

The sample holds a few counts of this clone. The rearrangement uses TRDV1 and TRDJ1; D not certain. The CDR3 spans 15 residues. Between the trimmed V and J ends, which lost 0 bases and 1 base, there was a span of 9 bases. Germline V gives CDR1 TSWWSYY, CDR2 QGS. CDR3 sequence reads: CALGELQSITDKLIF. In DNA, the CDR3 is TGTGCTCTTGGGGAACTTCAGAGTATCACCGATAAACTCATCTTT.

This clone was found many times. The J gene is TRDJ1, the V gene TRDV1; 11 bases are a match to TRDD3. J gave up 0 bases and V 3 bases, and 15 bases lay outside the gene matches. CDR3 length: 20 amino acids. Germline V gene lookup returns CDR1 TSWWSYY and CDR2 QGS. The CDR3, as DNA: TGTGCTCTTGGGGATCGATGGGCTGGGGGATACCGGTCATACACCGATAAACTCATCTTT. Residues: CALGDRWAGGYRSYTDKLIF.

The V call is TRDV1, the J call TRDJ1; 8 bases align to TRDD3. Trimming cost V 2 bases and J 0 bases; bases outside gene matches: 14. Germline lookup yields CDR1 TSWWSYY and CDR2 QGS. The CDR3 length is 19 residues. CDR3 in DNA: TGTGCTCTTGGGGAAGGTCCCGTACTGGGGGCACCGTACACCGATAAACTCATCTTT. Translation: CALGEGPVLGAPYTDKLIF.

About this clone: The protein given by TCRdb reflects a much larger clone and differs at residue 4 from this DNA's translation, likely from a read error; the protein shown is the DNA's translation. The rearrangement joins TRDV1 to TRDJ1; 9 positions agree with TRDD2. The CDR3 spans 21 residues. Germline loops: CDR1 TSWWSYY, CDR2 QGS. The V gene end was trimmed by 9 bases and the J gene end by 0 bases; junction bases not matched to a gene: 26. The CDR3, as DNA: TGTGCTCTGGCGCGAGGCCTTCCTACGCCTCTGGGGACCTTGTACACCGATAAACTCATCTTT. Its protein is CALARGLPTPLGTLYTDKLIF.

Concerning this clone: A read error is possible here, since a much larger clone lies one base away. Other DNA sequences within the sample encode an identical CDR3. The chain links TRDV1 to TRDJ1, with D possibly TRDD3 on 6 matching bases. The CDR3 totals 20 residues. Looked up from germline, CDR1 is TSWWSYY and CDR2 is QGS. CDR3 sequence reads: CALGELRVRGWGPNTDKLIF. The CDR3, as DNA: TGTGCTCTTGGGGAACTGAGGGTCAGGGGGTGGGGGCCGAACACCGACAAACTCATCTTT.

This clone has more than one count but fewer than ten. The rearrangement joins TRDV1 to TRDJ1; 9 bases map to TRDD3. Germline V lookup: CDR1 TSWWSYY, CDR2 QGS. The CDR3 sequence is 19 residues long. Germline trimming cut 3 bases from V and 0 bases from J; bases unmatched to any gene: 14. DNA for the CDR3: TGTGCTCTTGGGGATGCTCCCCCCTACTGGGGGAGCTACACCGATAAACTCATCTTT. Its protein product is CALGDAPPYWGSYTDKLIF.

This clone showed up just a few times. This chain links TRDV1 with TRDJ1, with 9 bases lining up with TRDD3. V gave up 7 bases and J gave up 9 bases; unmatched junction bases: 18. The CDR3 loop spans 16 amino acids. Germline loops: CDR1 TSWWSYY, CDR2 QGS. Here the CDR3 DNA reads TGTGCTCTTGCCGGGTGGCTTCAGCTGGGGATACGGGAACTCATCTTT. This sequence encodes CALAGWLQLGIRELIF.

This chain connects TRDV1 to TRDJ1, with 9 bases lining up with TRDD3. CDR1 and CDR2 from the germline V gene are TSWWSYY and QGS. This CDR3 has 16 amino acids. Unmatched junction bases numbered 12, after V lost 5 bases and J lost 5 bases. For the CDR3, the DNA is TGTGCTCTTGGGATACTACGGCTGGGGGATCGGGATAAACTCATCTTT. Protein sequence: CALGILRLGDRDKLIF.

In this sample, this clone is medium-sized. A far larger clone lies a single base away; this is likely a read error. The chain recombines TRDV1 with TRDJ1, with 9 bases aligning to TRDD3. The V segment lost 2 bases and the J segment 3 bases; nucleotides outside the gene matches: 13. The CDR3 runs 18 residues. Germline CDR1 and CDR2: TSWWSYY and QGS. CDR3 loop: CALGERRYWGRYADKLIF. The CDR3 DNA reads TGTGCTCTTGGGGAAAGGAGGTACTGGGGGAGGTACGCCGATAAACTCATCTTT.

The chain is built from TRDV1 and TRDJ1; D unclear. Between the trimmed V and J ends, which lost 5 bases and 10 bases, there was a span of 23 bases. Germline values: CDR1 TSWWSYY, CDR2 QGS. The CDR3 consists of 15 residues. CDR3 nucleotide sequence: TGTGCTCTTGGGCAATTTTACCCCCCCACCGAGGGACTCATCTTT. It translates to CALGQFYPPTEGLIF.

This clone was seen only a few times. This likely came from a read error, as a far larger clone is one base away. This sample includes further DNA sequences coding for the same CDR3. The chain couples TRDV1 to TRDJ1; 7 bases align to TRDD2. The V gene end was trimmed by 4 bases and the J gene end by 0 bases; junction bases not matched to a gene: 35. Germline-derived CDR1 and CDR2 are TSWWSYY and QGS. CDR3 length equals 25 residues. The CDR3 DNA follows: TGTGCTCTTGGGGGCATCTCAGCCCTGGCCTTCCTGCGTTTAGGGCCCCTGGATAACACCGATAAACTCATCTTT. Amino acid sequence: CALGGISALAFLRLGPLDNTDKLIF.

This clone was seen a handful of times. The chain joins TRDV2 to TRDJ1; D is unclear. Per the germline V gene, CDR1 is GEAIGNYY and CDR2 is EKD. The ends were cut back, 5 bases at V and 0 bases at J, with 3 bases in the middle. The CDR3 runs 11 residues. The CDR3 here is CACAYTDKLIF. Here the CDR3 DNA reads TGTGCCTGTGCTTACACCGATAAACTCATCTTT.

Note on this clone: It differs at one base from a far larger clone, so likely a read error. The same CDR3 arises from other DNA sequences in this sample as well. This rearrangement joins TRDV1 to TRDJ1; TRDD2 agrees at 9 bases. Germline V lookup: CDR1 TSWWSYY, CDR2 QGS. The CDR3 totals 25 residues. Losses at the gene ends were 4 bases for V and 0 bases for J; bases not matched to a gene: 33. The CDR3 region is CALGGISALAFLRLGPLDNTDKLIF. As DNA, the CDR3 is TGTGCTCTTGGGGGCATCTCAGCCCTGGCCTTCCTACGTTTAGGGCCTCTGGATAACACCGATAAACTCATCTTT.

The chain recombines TRDV2 with TRDJ1; the D is unclear. This CDR3 has 15 amino acids. V lost 5 bases and J lost 3, with 18 bases in between. From germline, CDR1 is GEAIGNYY and CDR2 EKD. The CDR3: CACAPLRASADKLIF. In DNA, the CDR3 is TGTGCCTGTGCCCCCCTCAGGGCGTCCGCCGATAAACTCATCTTT.

This clone was found many times. A much bigger clone sits one base away, suggesting this may be a read error. The rearrangement uses TRDV1 and TRDJ1; 8 bases fit TRDD2. CDR3 length: 19 residues. Per the germline V gene, CDR1 is TSWWSYY and CDR2 is QGS. J was trimmed by 5 bases and V by 4 bases; bases with no gene match: 21. The CDR3 here is CALGAVFLRRDERRDKLIF. DNA of the CDR3: TGTGCTCTTGGGGCCGTCTTCCTACGGAGGGATGAGCGCCGAGATAAACTCATCTTT.

By share, this clone counts as medium-sized. The chain links TRDV1 to TRDJ1; D is perhaps TRDD2 (7 bases). V shed 0 bases and J shed 8 bases, with 37 bases lying between them. Looked up from germline, CDR1 is TSWWSYY and CDR2 is QGS. CDR3 size: 22 residues. In DNA form, the CDR3 reads TGTGCTCTTGGGGAACTTTCCCCTTTCCTACGGTATTTAGGGGATGGAGTCTGCAAACTCATCTTT. It encodes CALGELSPFLRYLGDGVCKLIF.

This clone came up a few times. The chain carries TRDV1 and TRDJ1; D tentatively reads TRDD2 or TRDD3 (6 bases each). V shed 4 bases and J shed 7 bases, with 25 bases lying between them. The CDR3 sequence is 17 residues long. Germline V lookup: CDR1 TSWWSYY, CDR2 QGS. Here the CDR3 reads CALGGHSYVRGRRKLIF. The CDR3 DNA reads TGTGCTCTTGGGGGCCACTCCTACGTCAGGGGGAGGCGTAAACTCATCTTT.

This clone has a handful of counts. This rearrangement joins TRDV1 to TRDJ1, with TRDD3 identical over 7 bases. Germline trimming cut 4 bases from V and 0 bases from J; bases unmatched to any gene: 5. CDR1 and CDR2 (germline): TSWWSYY, QGS. This CDR3 is built from 15 residues. The CDR3 region is CALGGLGVYTDKLIF. CDR3 nucleotide sequence: TGTGCTCTTGGGGGCCTGGGGGTATACACCGATAAACTCATCTTT.

This clone was seen only once. V usage is TRDV1 and J usage is TRDJ1; 9 bases agree with TRDD3. Germline trimming cut 2 bases from V and 0 bases from J; bases unmatched to any gene: 19. Germline CDR1 and CDR2: TSWWSYY and QGS. The CDR3 consists of 21 residues. CDR3 nucleotides: TGTGCTCTTGGGGAAGTCCGCAACCTTCCCATGCCTGGGGGATACACCGATAAACTCATCTTT. This gives the protein CALGEVRNLPMPGGYTDKLIF.

This clone appeared a few times. The chain joins TRDV1 to TRDJ1; D is unclear. Trimming took 1 base from V and 4 from J, leaving 13 bases between them. The germline gives CDR1 TSWWSYY, CDR2 QGS. The CDR3 has 15 residues. The CDR3 DNA reads TGTGCTCTTGGGGAACGACGTCCCTGGCTCGATAAACTCATCTTT. It specifies CALGERRPWLDKLIF.

A few counts support this clone. This chain connects TRDV1 to TRDJ1; unclear D gene. The V and J ends lost 5 bases and 1 base respectively, with 11 bases between them. There are 14 residues in the CDR3. Germline loops: CDR1 TSWWSYY, CDR2 QGS. For the CDR3, the DNA is TGTGCTCTTGGGACCCGTCCACCCACCGATAAACTCATCTTT. Protein sequence: CALGTRPPTDKLIF.